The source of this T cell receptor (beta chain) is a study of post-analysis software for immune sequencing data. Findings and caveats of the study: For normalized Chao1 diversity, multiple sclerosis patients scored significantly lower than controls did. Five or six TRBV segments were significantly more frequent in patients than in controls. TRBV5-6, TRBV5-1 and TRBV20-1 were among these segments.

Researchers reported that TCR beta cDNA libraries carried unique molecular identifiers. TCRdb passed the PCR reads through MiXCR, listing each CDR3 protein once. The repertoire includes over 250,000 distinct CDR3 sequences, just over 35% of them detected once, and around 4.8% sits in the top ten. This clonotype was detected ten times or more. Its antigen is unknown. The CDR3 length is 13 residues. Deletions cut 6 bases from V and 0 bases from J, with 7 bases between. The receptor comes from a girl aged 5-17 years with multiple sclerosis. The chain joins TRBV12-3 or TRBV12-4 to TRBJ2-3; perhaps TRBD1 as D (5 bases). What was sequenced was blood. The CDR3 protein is CASSAGSTDTQYF. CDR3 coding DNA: TGTGCCAGCAGCGCAGGGAGCACAGATACGCAGTATTTT.